The following is a TCR beta chain sequence with its context. Its target is unknown. Between the trimmed V and J ends, which lost 3 bases and 0 bases, there was a span of 10 bases. Germline values: CDR1 SGHKS, CDR2 YYEKEE (reference sequence). The CDR3 length is 14 residues. It was considered stable Graves' hyperthyroidism when ophthalmopathy did not progress within 18 months. Diagnosis relied on clinical symptoms, serum thyroxine and TRAb, thyroid ultrasound and orbital computed tomography. The sample originates from a study of T cells in Graves' hyperthyroidism and ophthalmopathy. For the study at large: Blood from the periphery was taken at initial diagnosis, before any treatment.

The CDR3 regions of TCR beta were amplified from RNA transcripts. The HTBI primer set served for first-round RT-PCR of the TCR CDR3. A single record per CDR3 protein comes from TCRdb applying MiXCR to the multiplex PCR reads. The table has under 350,000 distinct CDR3 sequences, 20% to 25% seen once. Regarding the study as a whole: Among clonotypes expanded in thyroid above 0.001, most were also found in blood.

Sequenced input: blood. V is TRBV5-5 and J is TRBJ2-7; the D gene is possibly TRBD1 (5 bases). The origin of this receptor is a woman aged 50 to 60 with Graves' hyperthyroidism. The CDR3 region is CASSSDKNSYEQYF. Here the CDR3 DNA reads TGTGCCAGCAGCTCGGACAAAAACTCCTACGAGCAGTACTTC.